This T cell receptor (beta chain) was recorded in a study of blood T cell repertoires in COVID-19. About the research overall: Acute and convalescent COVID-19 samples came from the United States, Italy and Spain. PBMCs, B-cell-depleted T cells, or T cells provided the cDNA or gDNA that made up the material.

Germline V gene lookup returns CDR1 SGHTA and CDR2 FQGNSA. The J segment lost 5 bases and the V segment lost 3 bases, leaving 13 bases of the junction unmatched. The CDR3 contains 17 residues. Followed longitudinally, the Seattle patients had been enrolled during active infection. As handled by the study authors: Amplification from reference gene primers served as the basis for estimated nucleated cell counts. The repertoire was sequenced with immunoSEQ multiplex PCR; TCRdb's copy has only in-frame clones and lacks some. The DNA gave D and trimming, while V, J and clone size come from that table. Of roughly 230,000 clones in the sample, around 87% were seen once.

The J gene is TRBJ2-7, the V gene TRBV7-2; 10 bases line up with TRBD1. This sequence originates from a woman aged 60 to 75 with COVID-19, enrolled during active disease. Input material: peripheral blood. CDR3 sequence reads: CASSFGASGTGDHEQYF. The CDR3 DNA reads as TGTGCCAGCAGCTTTGGAGCTTCCGGGACAGGGGATCACGAGCAGTACTTC.